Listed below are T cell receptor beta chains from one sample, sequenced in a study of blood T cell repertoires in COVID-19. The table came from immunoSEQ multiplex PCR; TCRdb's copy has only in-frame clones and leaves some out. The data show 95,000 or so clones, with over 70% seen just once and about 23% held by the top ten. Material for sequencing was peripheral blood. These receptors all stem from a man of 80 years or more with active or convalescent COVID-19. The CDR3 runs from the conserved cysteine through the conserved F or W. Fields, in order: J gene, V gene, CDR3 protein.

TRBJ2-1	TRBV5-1	CASSLDSFYNEQFF
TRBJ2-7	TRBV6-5	CASSPMTGASYEQYF
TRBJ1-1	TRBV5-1	CASSVGTVNTEAFF
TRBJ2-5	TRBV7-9	CASSLGTGQETQYF
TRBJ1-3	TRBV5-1	CASSRGQGGGNTIYF
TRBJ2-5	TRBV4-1	CASSQEATSGGRGTQYF
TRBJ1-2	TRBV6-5	CASSYSPVSDGYTF
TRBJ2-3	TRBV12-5	CASGLVRGLAYTDTQYF
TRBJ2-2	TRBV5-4	CASSPPEGAVTGELFF
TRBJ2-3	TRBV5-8	CASRGTGLVSDTQYF
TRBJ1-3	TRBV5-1	CASSDRVTMGSGNTIYF
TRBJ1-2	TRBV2	CASRALRDTSYGYTF
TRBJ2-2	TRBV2	CASRRTGSNTGELFF
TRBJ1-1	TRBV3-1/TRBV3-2	CASSQREGGLGNTEAFF
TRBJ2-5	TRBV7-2	CASTPDRVWQETQYF
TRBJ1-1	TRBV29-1	CSVLPLRGHTEAFF
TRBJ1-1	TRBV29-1	CSVDRQGATEAFF
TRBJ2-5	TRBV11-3	CASSFATSGGVTETQYF
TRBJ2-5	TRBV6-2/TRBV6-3	CASSYWAAQETQYF
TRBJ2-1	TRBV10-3	CAISDEDRGTSVYNEQFF
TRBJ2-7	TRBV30	CAWSEGLADEQYF
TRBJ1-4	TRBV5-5	CASSHVGQGATNEKLFF
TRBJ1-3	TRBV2	CASSTGDSGNTIYF
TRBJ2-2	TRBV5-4	CASSLGTIANTGELFF
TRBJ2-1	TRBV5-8	CASSLVAGGSSSYNEQFF
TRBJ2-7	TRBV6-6	CASSPQDTAYEQYF
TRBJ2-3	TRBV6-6	CASRDRLAVDTQYF
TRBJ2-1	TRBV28	CASSSPGGPSSYNEQFF
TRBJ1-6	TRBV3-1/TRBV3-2	CASSRQGASNSPLHF
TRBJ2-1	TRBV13	CASSPGVSSYNEQFF
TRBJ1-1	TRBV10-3	CAISPGRTEAFF
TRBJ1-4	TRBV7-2	CASSLGPGEKLFF
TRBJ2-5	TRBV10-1	CASSPEGDAVETQYF
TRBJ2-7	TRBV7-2	CASSLRPGGVYEQYF
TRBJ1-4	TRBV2	CASRGAGVGEKLFF
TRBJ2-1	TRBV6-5	CASSYSDRGPYNEQFF
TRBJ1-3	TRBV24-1	CATGQGNTIYF
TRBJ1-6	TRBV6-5	CASSRPGADSPLHF
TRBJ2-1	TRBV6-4	CASSWGLAGINEQFF
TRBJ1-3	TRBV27	CASSPLSSGNTIYF
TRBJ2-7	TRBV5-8	CASSPMFGRGSSYEQYF
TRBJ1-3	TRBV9	CASSAGPGNTIYF
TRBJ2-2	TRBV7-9	CASSLELDQGVTGELFF
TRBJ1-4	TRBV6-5	CASRGTGGEEKLFF
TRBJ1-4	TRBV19	CASSRTTGWEKLFF
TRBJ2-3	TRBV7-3	CASSLASGGDRDTQYF
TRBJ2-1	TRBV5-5	CASSPVGGQGTYNEQFF
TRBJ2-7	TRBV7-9	CASYGAPGTGNYEQYF
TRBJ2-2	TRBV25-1	CASRADRGDTGELFF
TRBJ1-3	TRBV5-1	CASRQSPGQGANTIYF
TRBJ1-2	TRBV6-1	CASSETPDSLDGYTF